This passage covers 20 T cell receptor beta chains from one sample sequenced in a study of shared clonotypes between healthy human individuals. Produced via immunoSEQ multiplex PCR; TCRdb's table is partial and in-frame only. The repertoire has nearly 750,000 clones, just under 75% of them found once; the top ten carry under 2%. Sequencing was performed on memory CD4+ T cells sorted from blood. Subset described: CD45RA-negative fraction. These receptors were taken from a woman in her 30s in good health.

The V gene is TRBV6-5, the J gene TRBJ1-5; no reliable D call. CDR1 and CDR2 from the germline V gene are MNHEY and SVGAGI. The CDR3 has 13 residues. V was clipped by 6 bases and J by 2 bases, with 8 bases between them. Here the CDR3 DNA reads TGTGCCAGCAGGCGTGGGGGCAATCAGCCCCAGCATTTT. Its protein is CASRRGGNQPQHF.

The rearrangement uses TRBV6-5 and TRBJ2-1; D ambiguous. V dropped 2 bases and J dropped 3 bases, with 8 bases sitting between them. The CDR3 length is 14 residues. Germline V lookup: CDR1 MNHEY, CDR2 SVGAGI. The CDR3 spells CASSYNGFYNEQFF. The CDR3 region has the DNA TGTGCCAGCAGTTACAACGGGTTCTACAATGAGCAGTTCTTC.

The rearrangement links TRBV6-4 to TRBJ1-3; a possible D gene is TRBD1 (6 bases). The germline gives CDR1 MRHNA, CDR2 SNTAGT. CDR3 length: 16 residues. Trimming left V 10 bases short and J 1 base short, with 20 bases between. CDR3 DNA: TGTGCCATCTCCCTCAGGGGCGGCCGGTCTGGAAACACCATATATTTT. Translated, it gives CAISLRGGRSGNTIYF.

V and J are TRBV11-2 and TRBJ2-6; tentatively, D is TRBD1 or TRBD2 (7 bases each). The V gene's germline CDR1 is SGHAT and CDR2 FQNNGV. V lost 6 bases to trimming and J lost 0 bases, with 18 bases between them. The CDR3 consists of 18 residues. CDR3: CASSPTRGDSSGANVLTF. As DNA, the CDR3 is TGTGCCAGCAGTCCTACCCGGGGGGACAGCTCTGGGGCCAACGTCCTGACTTTC.

The rearrangement uses TRBV28 and TRBJ1-5, with 9 nucleotides matching TRBD1. Trimming removed 7 bases from V and 6 bases from J; junction bases left unmatched: 22. Germline assignment: CDR1 MDHEN and CDR2 SYDVKM. The CDR3 consists of 19 residues. The CDR3 loop reads CASKGAPGQGSVGFQPQHF. Written as DNA, the CDR3 is TGTGCCAGCAAGGGGGCGCCGGGACAGGGAAGTGTCGGTTTTCAGCCCCAGCATTTT.

Worth noting for this clone: Within the sample, other DNA sequences also encode this same CDR3. The rearrangement uses TRBV18 and TRBJ2-1; a weak D match, TRBD1 (5 bases). CDR1 KGHSH and CDR2 LQKENI come from the germline V gene. The V and J ends lost 3 bases and 0 bases respectively, with 9 bases between them. The CDR3 has 15 residues. The CDR3 nucleotides are TGTGCCAGCTCACCGGGGCCGAGCTCCTACAATGAGCAGTTCTTC. Translated: CASSPGPSSYNEQFF.

V usage is TRBV13 and J usage is TRBJ2-1, with D unresolved. Germline V gene sequence: CDR1 PRHDT, CDR2 FYEKMQ (reference sequence). V shed 1 base and J shed 4 bases, with 8 bases lying between them. The CDR3 runs 14 residues. CDR3 bases: TGTGCCAGCAGCTTAGCGCTGGGGTACAATGAGCAGTTCTTC. It encodes CASSLALGYNEQFF.

This clone was counted ten times or more. This sequence joins TRBV10-2 and TRBJ1-3, with 8 bases matching TRBD1. The trim removed 6 bases at V and 1 base at J, leaving 2 bases unmatched. The CDR3 spans 14 residues. Germline lookup yields CDR1 WSHSY and CDR2 SAAADI. The CDR3, as DNA: TGCGCCAGCAGAGGACAGGGATCTGGAAACACCATATATTTT. It is translated as CASRGQGSGNTIYF.

The rearrangement uses TRBV6-1 and TRBJ1-5, with D perhaps TRBD1 (5 bases). The germline CDR1 and CDR2 sequences are MNHNS and SASEGT. CDR3 length: 17 residues. The V end lost 1 base, the J end lost 1 base, and 14 bases lay between the germline ends. The CDR3: CASSEEWETVSNQPQHF. The CDR3, as DNA: TGTGCCAGCAGTGAAGAGTGGGAGACAGTGAGCAATCAGCCCCAGCATTTT.

In DNA, the CDR3 is TGTGCCAGCAGTGAAGCAACAGGGACATACGAGCAGTACTTC. Protein: CASSEATGTYEQYF. The genes are TRBV6-1 and TRBJ2-7; a weak D match, TRBD1 (6 bases). Germline assignment: CDR1 MNHNS and CDR2 SASEGT. The CDR3 is made up of 14 amino acids. V was cut by 0 bases and J by 4 bases, with 10 bases left in between.

This chain joins TRBV6-5 and TRBJ2-5, with a weak D call TRBD2 (5 bases). The germline V gene encodes CDR1 MNHEY and CDR2 SVGAGI. The CDR3 loop spans 15 amino acids. The V end lost 0 bases, the J end lost 5 bases, and 13 bases lay between the germline ends. The CDR3 coding sequence is TGTGCCAGCAGTTACTCTTATATGGGCGGGGAGACCCAGTACTTC. This translates into CASSYSYMGGETQYF.

This clone was seen a few times. Other DNA sequences in this specimen translate into the identical CDR3. The V gene is TRBV19, the J gene TRBJ2-3; a weak D match, TRBD2 (6 bases). The CDR3 loop spans 14 amino acids. Looked up from germline, CDR1 is LNHDA and CDR2 is SQIVND (reference sequence). With 6 bases removed from V and 0 bases from J, the gap between germline ends came to 10 bases. Written as DNA, the CDR3 is TGTGCCAGTAGGGTTAGCGGTAGCACAGATACGCAGTATTTT. Protein product: CASRVSGSTDTQYF.

V usage is TRBV29-1 and J usage is TRBJ1-5; 7 bases agree with TRBD1. J lost 2 bases, V lost 4 bases, and 5 bases had no gene match. This CDR3 region has 14 residues. The V gene's germline CDR1 is SQVTM and CDR2 ANQGSEA. CDR3 residues: CSVGGGGGNQPQHF. CDR3 sequence (DNA): TGCAGCGTTGGAGGAGGGGGCGGCAATCAGCCCCAGCATTTT.

The chain couples TRBV4-1 to TRBJ1-6; possible D gene TRBD1, 5 bases. V was pared by 4 bases and J by 7 bases, with 11 bases between. This CDR3 is 14 amino acids long. The germline V gene encodes CDR1 MGHRA and CDR2 YSYEKL. The CDR3 DNA follows: TGCGCCAGCAGCCCGGGGACGGCAAATTCACCCCTCCACTTT. This codes for CASSPGTANSPLHF.

The table lists this clone with many counts. This rearrangement joins TRBV28 to TRBJ2-5, with D possibly TRBD2 on 5 matching bases. The CDR3 contains 14 residues. With 1 base removed from V and 4 bases from J, the gap between germline ends came to 10 bases. CDR1 MDHEN and CDR2 SYDVKM come from the germline V gene. This chain's CDR3 is CASSLFGKGETQYF. CDR3 bases: TGTGCCAGCAGTTTATTCGGGAAAGGAGAGACCCAGTACTTC.

The V and J genes are TRBV5-1 and TRBJ2-3, with TRBD2 identical over 13 bases. CDR3 length equals 20 residues. V lost 0 bases to trimming and J lost 6 bases; unmatched junction nucleotides: 16. From germline, CDR1 is SGHRS and CDR2 YFSETQ. The CDR3: CASSLAGTSGIPSRLDTQYF. The CDR3 region has the DNA TGCGCCAGCAGCTTGGCCGGGACTAGCGGGATCCCGAGCCGGTTGGATACGCAGTATTTT.

CDR3 amino acids: CAWSVRGSSYNSPLHF. In DNA form, the CDR3 reads TGTGCCTGGAGTGTACGAGGGAGCTCCTATAATTCACCCCTCCACTTT. J is TRBJ1-6 and V is TRBV30; D remains unclear. V was pared by 0 bases and J by 0 bases, with 9 bases between. The CDR3 consists of 16 residues. Germline lookup yields CDR1 GTSNPN and CDR2 SVGIG (reference sequence). Supplemented by reference TRBV30 and TRBJ1-6, the full variable domain reads SQTIHQWPATLVQPVGSPLSLECTVEGTSNPNLYWYRQAAGRGLQLLFYSVGIGQISSEVPQNLSASRPQDRQFILSSKKLLLSDSGFYLCAWSVRGSSYNSPLHFGNGTRLTVT.

The V gene is TRBV4-1, the J gene TRBJ2-1; 14 nucleotides line up with TRBD2. J was trimmed by 9 bases and V by 0 bases; bases with no gene match: 10. The CDR3 extends over 18 amino acids. Germline CDR1 reads MGHRA; CDR2 reads YSYEKL. The DNA for the CDR3 is TGCGCCAGCAGCCAAGAATGGGGCTCGACTAGCGGGAGGGCTGAGCAGTTCTTC. Amino acid sequence: CASSQEWGSTSGRAEQFF.

The V gene is TRBV7-9, the J gene TRBJ2-5; TRBD2 aligns across 8 bases. Trimming at V came to 5 bases and at J to 0 bases, leaving 5 bases not matched to a gene. Germline loops: CDR1 SEHNR, CDR2 FQNEAQ (reference sequence). The CDR3 has 15 residues. The CDR3 loop reads CASSPSLADQETQYF. The CDR3 DNA reads TGTGCCAGCAGCCCATCACTAGCGGACCAAGAGACCCAGTACTTC.

The J gene is TRBJ2-7, the V gene TRBV11-2, with 9 bases fitting TRBD2. This CDR3 region has 17 residues. Germline V gene data show CDR1 as SGHAT and CDR2 as FQNNGV. The ends lost 1 base at V and 7 bases at J; junction bases unmatched: 14. The CDR3 DNA reads as TGTGCCAGCAGCTTAGGGGTAACGGGACTAGCATCGGGGGAGCAGTACTTC. Translated: CASSLGVTGLASGEQYF.